This T cell receptor (beta chain) derives from a study of naive and memory T cell subsets. Germline CDR1 is SGHRS and CDR2 is YFSETQ. The CDR3 has 16 amino acids. V dropped 0 bases and J dropped 1 base, with 11 bases sitting between them. The library had UMIs added by 3' ligation of an oligonucleotide to TCR cDNA. Cells were not sorted; total RNA input targeted roughly 1 to 1,100 ng. A remark on this clonotype: As yet, its antigen is unknown.

Amplification of ligated cDNA took four PCR rounds with SP2 and nested alpha and beta constant primers. TCRdb re-called the 5' RACE reads with MiXCR, one entry per CDR3 protein. The sample includes 55,000 to 65,000 distinct CDR3 sequences, less than 10% seen only once; the top ten take 15% to 20%. General study results and limits: TCR transcript changes with activation or differentiation may affect this RNA method.

V usage is TRBV5-1 and J usage is TRBJ2-4; D gene uncertain. This TCR came from a female donor in good health. The CDR3 nucleotides are TGCGCCAGCAGCTTGGAAGGGAACGGGGCCAAAAACATTCAGTACTTC. It is translated as CASSLEGNGAKNIQYF.